The T cell receptor (beta chain) described here comes from a study of cytomegalovirus exposure and HLA in healthy donors. Primers for the PCR totalled 60 Vbeta and 13 Jbeta. Sequenced by immunoSEQ multiplex PCR; TCRdb stores in-frame clones only, minus some. The sample includes over 100,000 clones, 75% to 85% of them seen just once. This CDR3 is 14 amino acids long. Trimming removed 6 bases from V and 1 base from J; junction bases left unmatched: 5. Germline V gene lookup returns CDR1 SGHRS and CDR2 YFSETQ. Sequencing was done on a sample of PBMCs. This TCR was recovered from a woman aged 18-29 years in good health and CMV-seropositive. The chain joins TRBV5-1 to TRBJ2-7, with 9 bases matching TRBD1. CDR3 in amino acids: CASTPTGGSYEQYF. Written as DNA, the CDR3 is TGCGCCAGCACCCCGACAGGGGGGTCCTACGAGCAGTACTTC.